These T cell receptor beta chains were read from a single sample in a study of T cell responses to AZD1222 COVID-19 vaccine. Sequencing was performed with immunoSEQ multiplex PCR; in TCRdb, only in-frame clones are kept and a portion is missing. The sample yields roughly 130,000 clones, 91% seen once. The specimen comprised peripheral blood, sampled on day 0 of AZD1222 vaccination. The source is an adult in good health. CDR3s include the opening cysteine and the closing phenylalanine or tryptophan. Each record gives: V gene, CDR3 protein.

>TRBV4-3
CASSQSGGSYEQYF
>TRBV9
CASSIGTPGTRQYEQYF
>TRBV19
CASTSGGTGIFGNQPQHF
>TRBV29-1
CSVGLGQEFYEAFF
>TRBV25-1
CASSESGSYTKNIQYF
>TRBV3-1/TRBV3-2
CASSQTTGKAFF
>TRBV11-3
CASSPASALAGRPNNEQFF
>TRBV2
CASSEGRYLDTIYF
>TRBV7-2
CASSLADQPQHF
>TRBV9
CASSVQTGTGGADTQYF
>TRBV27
CASTSNTEAFF
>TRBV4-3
CASSQDLFSYNEQFF
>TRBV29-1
CSVESRAFLGYEQYF
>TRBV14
CASSRLRQGTGETQYF
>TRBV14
CASSAATQLYEQFF
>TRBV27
CASSTQGQPQHF
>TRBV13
CASSQRADPEEKLFF
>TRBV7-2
CASSFEGSGKLFF
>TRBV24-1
CATSDYAGTSGRITDTQYF
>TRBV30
CAWSIAKREKLFF
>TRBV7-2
CASSLGPDSYTQYF
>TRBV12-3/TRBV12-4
CASSRTENTEAFF
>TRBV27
CASASPPGSRGSYNSPLHF
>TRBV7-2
CASSPGTRNNQPQHF
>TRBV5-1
CASKGTSVYEQYF
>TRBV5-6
CASSSGTRHYEQYF
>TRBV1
CTNRRSEYQETQYF
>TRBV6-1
CASSDDRSSTTNEKLFF
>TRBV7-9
CASSLLEGTSEAFF
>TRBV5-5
CASSWRTGGREKLFF
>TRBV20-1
CSAVRGMRQYF
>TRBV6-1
CASSEAGGRSYEQYF
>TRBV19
CASRRAGGSYGYTF
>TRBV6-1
CASSDSWGNQPQHF
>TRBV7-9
CASSLAGLGTEAFF
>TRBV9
CASSPGYGEQYF
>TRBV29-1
CSASEGLLVGYTF
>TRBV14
CASSQVTGASNEQFF
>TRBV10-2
CASSELQGLGEQFF
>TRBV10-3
CAIRGGAYEQYF
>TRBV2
CASSTSEGFTGTQYF
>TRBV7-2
CASSFRKDQGVDEQFF
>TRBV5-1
CASSLGPIETQYF
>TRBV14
CASSLQKGYGYTF
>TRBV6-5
CASLRTDTQYF
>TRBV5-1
CASSLQQGMNTEAFF
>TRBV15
CATSIDRTIYEQYF
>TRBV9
CASSKPGQGRPEAFF
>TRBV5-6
CASSARAAGANVLTF
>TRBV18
CASSPRGTGSLLDTQYF
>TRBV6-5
CASHKIANYGYTF
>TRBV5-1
CASSLVQGPSGANVLTF